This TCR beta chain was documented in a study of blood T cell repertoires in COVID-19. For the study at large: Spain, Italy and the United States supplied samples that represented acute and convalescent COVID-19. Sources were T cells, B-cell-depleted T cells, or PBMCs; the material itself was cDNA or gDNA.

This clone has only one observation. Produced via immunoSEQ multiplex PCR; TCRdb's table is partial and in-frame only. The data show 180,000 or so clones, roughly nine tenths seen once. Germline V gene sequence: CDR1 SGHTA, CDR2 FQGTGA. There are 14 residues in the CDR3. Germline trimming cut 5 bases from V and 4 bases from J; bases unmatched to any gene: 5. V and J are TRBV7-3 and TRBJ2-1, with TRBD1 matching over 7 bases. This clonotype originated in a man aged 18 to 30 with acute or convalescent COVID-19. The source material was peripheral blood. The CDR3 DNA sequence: TGTGCCAGCAGCCCCAGGACAGGATACAATGAGCAGTTCTTC. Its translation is CASSPRTGYNEQFF.